These T cell receptor beta chains were read from a single sample in a study of blood T cell repertoires in COVID-19. Sequenced by immunoSEQ multiplex PCR; TCRdb stores in-frame clones only, minus some. The data contain approximately 270,000 clones, 85% to 90% of them singletons. The specimen sequenced was peripheral blood. These receptors were obtained from a man older than 75 with acute or convalescent COVID-19. The CDR3 runs from the conserved cysteine through the conserved F or W. D genes are given only for firm matches. Expanded clones get a size class; other rows say once, few or many, or leave the size out.

d_call	v_call	j_call	clone_size	cdr3_aa	cdr3_nt
-	TRBV25-1	TRBJ1-1	-	CASPGPRGAFF	TGTGCCAGCCCGGGACCTAGGGGGGCTTTCTTT
TRBD2	TRBV18	TRBJ2-7	-	CASSRTRGLAGGVYEQYF	TGTGCCAGCTCACGGACGAGGGGACTAGCGGGAGGGGTCTACGAGCAGTACTTC
TRBD1	TRBV18	TRBJ1-1	-	CASSPRTGQNTEAFF	TGTGCCAGCTCACCACGGACAGGGCAGAACACTGAAGCTTTCTTT
-	TRBV4-1	TRBJ1-1	-	CASSRGTTFNTEAFF	TGCGCCAGCAGCCGAGGCACCACTTTTAACACTGAAGCTTTCTTT
-	TRBV6-1	TRBJ1-5	-	CASSDKGLGIPQPQHF	TGTGCCAGCAGTGATAAGGGACTAGGGATTCCTCAGCCCCAGCATTTT
-	TRBV7-9	TRBJ1-1	-	CASSLSRSRLNTEAFF	TGTGCCAGCAGCTTAAGTCGTTCCAGATTGAACACTGAAGCTTTCTTT
-	TRBV3-1/TRBV3-2	TRBJ1-4	once	CASSQDLTIIGEKLFF	TGTGCCAGCAGCCAAGATTTGACAATTATCGGTGAAAAACTGTTTTTT
TRBD1	TRBV5-4	TRBJ1-2	-	CASSHPTGAVDYTF	TGTGCCAGCAGCCACCCGACAGGGGCAGTGGACTACACCTTC
TRBD1	TRBV6-5	TRBJ2-3	-	CASRAQGAADTQYF	TGTGCCAGCAGAGCCCAGGGGGCAGCAGATACGCAGTATTTT
-	TRBV7-6	TRBJ2-2	-	CASSLGTRVGLPNTGELFF	TGTGCCAGCAGCTTAGGAACCAGGGTTGGACTACCGAACACCGGGGAGCTGTTTTTT
-	TRBV6-1	TRBJ1-2	-	CASSEVREDGYTF	TGTGCCAGCAGTGAAGTAAGGGAGGATGGCTACACCTTC
-	TRBV6-5	TRBJ2-1	-	CASSYEAGSSYNEQFF	TGTGCCAGCAGTTACGAGGCGGGCAGCTCCTACAATGAGCAGTTCTTC
-	TRBV5-1	TRBJ2-1	-	CASLPGQGSYNEQFF	TGCGCCAGCCTCCCGGGTCAGGGGTCCTACAATGAGCAGTTCTTC
-	TRBV21-1	TRBJ1-2	-	CASSNRRGYTF	TGTGCCAGCAGCAATAGGAGGGGCTACACCTTC
-	TRBV7-2	TRBJ1-1	-	CASSSRGGEAFF	TGTGCCAGCAGCTCAAGAGGGGGTGAAGCTTTCTTT
TRBD2	TRBV28	TRBJ2-2	-	CASSSPGHVSIVAGGPFTGELFF	TGTGCCAGCAGTTCCCCCGGGCATGTGTCCATTGTAGCGGGAGGGCCGTTTACCGGGGAGCTGTTTTTT
-	TRBV6-4	TRBJ2-3	-	CASSDVAGTTDTQYF	TGTGCCAGCAGTGACGTGGCGGGGACCACAGATACGCAGTATTTT
TRBD1	TRBV11-1	TRBJ2-5	-	CASSPRDRGYQETQYF	TGTGCCAGCAGCCCACGGGACAGGGGGTACCAAGAGACCCAGTACTTC
TRBD1	TRBV6-5	TRBJ2-1	-	CASRAGTGSYNEQFF	TGTGCCAGCAGGGCCGGGACAGGGTCGTACAATGAGCAGTTCTTC
TRBD2	TRBV7-3	TRBJ2-5	-	CATLTSWEGTQYF	TGTGCCACCCTCACCTCGTGGGAGGGGACCCAGTACTTC
-	TRBV19	TRBJ1-1	-	CASIHPTVNTEAFF	TGTGCCAGTATTCACCCGACAGTGAACACTGAAGCTTTCTTT
TRBD1	TRBV2	TRBJ1-2	-	CASSRTGGWYGYTF	TGTGCCAGCTCAAGGACAGGGGGCTGGTATGGCTACACCTTC
TRBD1	TRBV19	TRBJ1-4	few	CASRHSYRDRGPTNEKLFF	TGTGCCAGTAGGCACTCATACCGGGACAGGGGACCAACTAATGAAAAACTGTTTTTT
TRBD2	TRBV19	TRBJ2-7	-	CASSIQRGPYEQYF	TGTGCCAGTAGTATCCAGCGGGGTCCCTACGAGCAGTACTTC
-	TRBV28	TRBJ2-3	-	CASSLGGGGADTQYF	TGTGCCAGCAGTTTAGGGGGAGGTGGCGCAGATACGCAGTATTTT
TRBD2	TRBV27	TRBJ2-5	-	CASSLRSWEGGETQYF	TGTGCCAGCAGTTTAAGATCGTGGGAGGGAGGGGAGACCCAGTACTTC
TRBD2	TRBV5-1	TRBJ2-1	-	CASRMWSGSRANEQFF	TGCGCCAGCAGAATGTGGAGCGGGAGTAGGGCCAATGAGCAGTTCTTC
-	TRBV18	TRBJ1-3	-	CASSSQRQGGDTIYF	TGTGCCAGCTCTTCACAGAGGCAGGGAGGAGACACCATATATTTT
TRBD1	TRBV19	TRBJ2-1	-	CASMRQGDNEQFF	TGTGCCAGTATGAGACAGGGAGACAATGAGCAGTTCTTC
TRBD1	TRBV6-5	TRBJ1-6	-	CASSPGTGGPLVHF	TGTGCCAGCAGCCCCGGGACAGGGGGACCGTTAGTCCACTTT
-	TRBV27	TRBJ1-5	-	CASSEYSGSNQPQHF	TGTGCCAGCAGTGAGTATTCAGGGAGCAATCAGCCCCAGCATTTT
TRBD1	TRBV5-1	TRBJ1-6	-	CASSFDRADNSPLHF	TGCGCCAGCAGCTTTGACAGGGCCGATAATTCACCCCTCCACTTT
TRBD1	TRBV18	TRBJ1-1	few	CASSLISGTGVGNTEAFF	TGTGCCAGCTCACTAATTTCCGGGACAGGGGTCGGGAACACTGAAGCTTTCTTT